The 23 T cell receptor beta chains presented below share a single source sample, sequenced in a study of T cells in Graves' hyperthyroidism and ophthalmopathy. RNA transcripts yielded amplified TCR beta CDR3 regions. HTBI primers were the set used in a first-round RT-PCR of the TCR CDR3. Via MiXCR, TCRdb re-called the multiplex PCR reads, giving one row per CDR3 protein. The data hold roughly 750,000 distinct CDR3 sequences, with roughly 17% observed a single time. Sequencing was performed on blood. These receptors came from a young man with Graves' hyperthyroidism.

This clonotype was found a few times. The CDR3 here is CASSLAPLTGELFF. The CDR3 nucleotides are TGTGCCAGCAGCTTAGCGCCGCTCACCGGGGAGCTGTTTTTT. The V gene is TRBV7-9, the J gene TRBJ2-2; D not certain. The CDR3 totals 14 residues. V was clipped by 0 bases and J by 4 bases, with 6 bases between them. CDR1 is SEHNR, CDR2 FQNEAQ, per germline (reference sequence).

This clonotype was seen many times. The chain recombines TRBV28 with TRBJ2-7; 8 bases line up with TRBD1. CDR1 and CDR2 (germline): MDHEN, SYDVKM. The CDR3 totals 14 residues. Trimming took 2 bases from V and 3 from J; bases not matched to a gene: 3. The CDR3 DNA reads as TGTGCCAGCAGTTTACAAGGACAGGGCTACGAGCAGTACTTC. This sequence encodes CASSLQGQGYEQYF.

The J gene is TRBJ1-2, the V gene TRBV2; possible D gene TRBD1, 6 bases. The germline gives CDR1 SNHLY, CDR2 FYNNEI. CDR3 length: 15 residues. Trimming took 2 bases from V and 4 from J, leaving 14 bases between them. CDR3: CASSEPGGLGYGYTF. Here the CDR3 DNA reads TGTGCCAGCAGTGAACCTGGGGGGCTTGGCTATGGCTACACCTTC.

The V and J genes are TRBV28 and TRBJ2-1; D is perhaps TRBD1 (8 bases). The V and J ends lost 6 bases and 7 bases respectively, with 16 bases between them. This CDR3 comprises 14 residues. In germline, CDR1 is MDHEN, CDR2 SYDVKM. CDR3 bases: TGTGCCAGCAGGACAGGGGAGGGGGTGAATGAGCAGTTCTTC. Encoded protein: CASRTGEGVNEQFF.

This clonotype turned up a few times. V usage is TRBV29-1 and J usage is TRBJ2-3; TRBD1 matches at 9 bases. CDR1 and CDR2 from the germline V gene are SQVTM and ANQGSEA. The CDR3 sequence is 12 residues long. With 6 bases clipped from V and 6 bases from J, the junction kept 4 bases outside the gene matches. CDR3 bases: TGCAGCGTGGGGACAGGGCGGGATACGCAGTATTTT. Translating gives CSVGTGRDTQYF.

As to this clonotype: A junction end diverges from the germline sequence, so it may reflect a read error. The gene calls are TRBV24-1 and TRBJ2-1, with D possibly TRBD2 on 6 matching bases. Germline CDR1 KGHDR, CDR2 SFDVKD. The CDR3 is 16 amino acids. The CDR3 loop reads CATSPRFGSSYDEQFF. The CDR3, as DNA: TGTGCCACCAGCCCTAGGTTCGGGAGCTCCTACGATGAGCAGTTCTTC.

This clonotype was detected a few times. V gene TRBV20-1 combines with J gene TRBJ1-1, with a weak D call TRBD1 (5 bases). V was pared by 2 bases and J by 3 bases, with 16 bases between. CDR3 length: 15 amino acids. Per germline, CDR1 DFQATT and CDR2 SNEGSKA (reference sequence). The CDR3 nucleotides read TGCAGTGCTAGAAACCGTGGGGGAGGGGACACTGAAGCTTTCTTT. Translating it yields CSARNRGGGDTEAFF.

The chain has TRBV28 and TRBJ2-3; 9 bases fit TRBD2. The CDR3 runs to 15 residues. V lost 5 bases to trimming and J lost 7 bases; unmatched junction nucleotides: 10. The V gene's germline CDR1 is MDHEN and CDR2 SYDVKM. The CDR3 DNA follows: TGTGCCAGCAGTGATAGCGGGAGAGGTTCAAATACGCAGTATTTT. Translated, it gives CASSDSGRGSNTQYF.

This clonotype was counted many times. This chain uses TRBV7-9 with TRBJ2-1; 7 positions agree with TRBD2. V gave up 11 bases and J gave up 5 bases; unmatched junction bases: 6. Germline CDR1 reads SEHNR; CDR2 reads FQNEAQ (reference sequence). The CDR3 loop spans 12 amino acids. The CDR3: CAGEGRNNEQFF. CDR3 sequence (DNA): TGTGCCGGGGAGGGACGAAACAATGAGCAGTTCTTC.

In this sample, this clonotype turned up many times. This chain links TRBV20-1 with TRBJ2-7; no definite D call. Trimming took off 0 bases at V and 1 base at J, with 10 bases between the two ends. The CDR3 loop spans 14 amino acids. Germline CDR1 reads DFQATT; CDR2 reads SNEGSKA (reference sequence). The CDR3 sequence: CSAREWGRSYEQYF. The CDR3 coding sequence is TGCAGTGCTAGAGAGTGGGGTAGGTCCTACGAGCAGTACTTC.

J is TRBJ2-5 and V is TRBV27; TRBD2 aligns across 8 bases. From germline, CDR1 is MNHEY and CDR2 SMNVEV (reference sequence). With V trimmed by 5 bases and J by 2 bases, 4 bases remained unmatched. The CDR3 has 14 residues. Written as DNA, the CDR3 is TGTGCCAGCAGTGAAGCGGGAGCACAAGAGACCCAGTACTTC. It translates to CASSEAGAQETQYF.

This clonotype was counted a few times. The chain recombines TRBV19 with TRBJ2-1; 8 nucleotides align to TRBD2. Germline CDR1 and CDR2: LNHDA and SQIVND (reference sequence). The CDR3 runs to 17 residues. V dropped 1 base and J dropped 3; count of bases not matched to a gene: 8. CDR3 DNA: TGTGCCAGTAGTATAGTCCCAGCGGGAGTTGACTACAATGAGCAGTTCTTC. Protein sequence: CASSIVPAGVDYNEQFF. The full variable domain, completed using reference TRBV19 and TRBJ2-1, is DGGITQSPKYLFRKEGQNVTLSCEQNLNHDAMYWYRQDPGQGLRLIYYSQIVNDFQKGDIAEGYSVSREKKESFPLTVTSAQKNPTAFYLCASSIVPAGVDYNEQFFGPGTRLTVL.

This clonotype was counted at least ten times. The DNA of the CDR3 is TGCAGCGTTTCGGGTTCTTCGGCTTTCTTT. Residues: CSVSGSSAFF. The gene calls are TRBV29-1 and TRBJ1-1; no reliable D call. V was cut by 5 bases and J by 11 bases, with 12 bases left in between. Germline loops: CDR1 SQVTM, CDR2 ANQGSEA. The CDR3 extends over 10 amino acids.

The chain joins TRBV5-8 to TRBJ2-5, with TRBD1 as a possible D gene (5 bases). Germline V lookup: CDR1 SGHTS, CDR2 YDEGEE. The CDR3 is 12 residues long. Trimming removed 4 bases from V and 6 bases from J, with 10 bases in between. This CDR3 reads CASSLDTQTQYF. Written as DNA, the CDR3 is TGTGCCAGCAGCCTGGACACGCAGACCCAGTACTTC.

The table lists this clonotype with many counts. V usage is TRBV28 and J usage is TRBJ2-5; D not certain. Trimming removed 2 bases at V and 0 bases at J, with 13 bases between. In germline, CDR1 is MDHEN, CDR2 SYDVKM. This CDR3 region has 16 residues. CDR3 protein: CASSLASAWYQETQYF. The CDR3, as DNA: TGTGCCAGCAGTTTAGCCAGTGCTTGGTACCAAGAGACCCAGTACTTC.

This clonotype showed up many times. The V and J genes are TRBV6-6 and TRBJ2-7, with D perhaps TRBD1 (6 bases). V lost 0 bases to trimming and J lost 4 bases, with 16 bases between them. Germline V CDR1 and CDR2: MNHNY, SVGAGI (reference sequence). The CDR3 runs to 16 residues. CDR3 sequence: CASSYSPRGLLYEQYF. The CDR3 nucleotides are TGTGCCAGCAGTTACTCACCCAGGGGTCTCCTATACGAGCAGTACTTC.

The J gene is TRBJ2-3, the V gene TRBV19, with TRBD2 matching 7 bases. Germline V gene lookup returns CDR1 LNHDA and CDR2 SQIVND (reference sequence). This CDR3 has 16 amino acids. J gave up 5 bases and V 5 bases, and 13 bases lay outside the gene matches. The CDR3 region has the DNA TGTGCCAGTAGTCCCCGTTTCCGGGAGGTAGGAGATACGCAGTATTTT. It is translated as CASSPRFREVGDTQYF.

This chain joins TRBV5-8 and TRBJ1-5, with D possibly being TRBD1 (6 bases). Germline V gives CDR1 SGHTS, CDR2 YDEGEE. The CDR3 totals 14 residues. V was clipped by 3 bases and J by 4 bases, with 11 bases between them. CDR3 protein: CASSSGTLNQPQHF. CDR3 in DNA: TGTGCCAGCAGCTCCGGGACACTGAATCAGCCCCAGCATTTT.

There are a few counts of this clonotype. V is TRBV5-5 and J is TRBJ1-4, with 8 bases fitting TRBD1. V shed 4 bases and J 10 bases; nucleotides not matched to a gene: 9. The germline V gene has CDR1 SGHKS and CDR2 YYEKEE (reference sequence). CDR3 size: 14 residues. CDR3 in amino acids: CASSPWDRRGKLFF. CDR3 bases: TGTGCCAGCAGCCCGTGGGACAGGCGGGGAAAACTGTTTTTT.

The J gene is TRBJ2-6, the V gene TRBV28; D gene ambiguous. The V gene lost 2 bases and the J gene lost 2 bases, with 4 bases spanning the gap. CDR1 MDHEN and CDR2 SYDVKM come from the germline V gene. The CDR3 covers 14 residues. The CDR3 loop is CASSLAPGANVLTF. Written as DNA, the CDR3 is TGTGCCAGCAGTTTAGCCCCTGGGGCCAACGTCCTGACTTTC.

Note on this clonotype: Since a much larger clone is just one base distant, this may be a read error. The V gene is TRBV5-1, the J gene TRBJ1-1; perhaps TRBD1 as D (6 bases). From germline, CDR1 is SGHRS and CDR2 YFSETQ. This CDR3 has 16 amino acids. With 2 bases removed from V and 7 bases from J, the gap between germline ends came to 21 bases. Here the CDR3 DNA reads TGCGCCAGCAGCTTCACACCGGGACACTTGTTCATTGAAGCTTTCTTT. Translation: CASSFTPGHLFIEAFF.

The chain links TRBV6-1 to TRBJ1-1, with 7 positions matching TRBD1. CDR1 and CDR2 (germline): MNHNS, SASEGT. The CDR3 consists of 14 residues. J gave up 7 bases and V 8 bases, and 13 bases lay outside the gene matches. The CDR3 region is CASGSGTASIEAFF. The CDR3 nucleotides read TGTGCCAGCGGCTCCGGGACAGCGTCTATTGAAGCTTTCTTT.

The sample holds many counts of this clonotype. V gene TRBV18 combines with J gene TRBJ1-1; TRBD1 is a possible D gene (6 bases). Trimming left V 0 bases short and J 1 base short, with 9 bases between. The CDR3 is made up of 15 amino acids. Per germline, CDR1 KGHSH and CDR2 LQKENI. The CDR3 reads CASSPPGTKNTEAFF. For the CDR3, the DNA is TGTGCCAGCTCACCACCGGGGACAAAGAACACTGAAGCTTTCTTT. The complete variable domain, with remaining parts taken from reference TRBV18 and TRBJ1-1, reads NAGVMQNPRHLVRRRGQEARLRCSPMKGHSHVYWYRQLPEEGLKFMVYLQKENIIDESGMPKERFSAEFPKEGPSILRIQQVVRGDSAAYFCASSPPGTKNTEAFFGQGTRLTVV.